These 2 T cell receptor beta chains originate from one sample sequenced in a study of blood T cell repertoires in COVID-19. Assay used: immunoSEQ multiplex PCR; TCRdb lists only in-frame clones, some missing. The table lists 200,000 to 300,000 clones, roughly 87% of them singletons. Sequenced sample: PBMCs or T cells enriched from blood (not recorded which). The receptors originated from a woman under 40 with acute COVID-19.

The rearrangement links TRBV6-5 to TRBJ2-7, with TRBD1 matching 11 bases. Per the germline V gene, CDR1 is MNHEY and CDR2 is SVGAGI. V lost 7 bases, J lost 4 bases, and 3 bases stayed unmatched. This CDR3 contains 13 residues. The CDR3 bases are TGTGCCAGCAAGGGGACAGGGGGGTACGAGCAGTACTTC. It is translated as CASKGTGGYEQYF.

The CDR3 reads CASSVQNSPLHF. The CDR3 DNA reads TGTGCCAGCAGTGTACAGAATTCACCCCTCCACTTT. The rearrangement links TRBV2 to TRBJ1-6, with D uncertain. Deletions cut 4 bases from V and 7 bases from J, with 5 bases between. Germline CDR1 reads SNHLY; CDR2 reads FYNNEI. The CDR3 loop spans 12 amino acids.